The present TCR beta chain was sequenced within a study of T cells in localized non-small cell lung cancer. Study-wide results and caveats: The tumor had only one region sequenced, so heterogeneity remains possible. For the top 100 tumor clones, a median about 62 also appeared in adjacent lung.

Repertoires were generated with immunoSEQ multiplex PCR, while TCRdb's copy carries only in-frame clones and drops some. The table shows around 130,000 clones, with roughly 90% occurring only once. With respect to this clone: What it binds is unknown.

The length of the CDR3 is 14 residues. Germline loops: CDR1 KGHSH, CDR2 LQKENI. V was pared by 4 bases and J by 2 bases, with 9 bases between. The rearrangement links TRBV18 to TRBJ2-1; D unresolved. The sequence came from an older female donor with stage I lung adenocarcinoma. Sequenced material: peripheral blood, taken before any cancer treatment. Here the CDR3 DNA reads TGTGCCAGCTCACTTTCCCTTGCCTACAATGAGCAGTTCTTC. Its protein is CASSLSLAYNEQFF.